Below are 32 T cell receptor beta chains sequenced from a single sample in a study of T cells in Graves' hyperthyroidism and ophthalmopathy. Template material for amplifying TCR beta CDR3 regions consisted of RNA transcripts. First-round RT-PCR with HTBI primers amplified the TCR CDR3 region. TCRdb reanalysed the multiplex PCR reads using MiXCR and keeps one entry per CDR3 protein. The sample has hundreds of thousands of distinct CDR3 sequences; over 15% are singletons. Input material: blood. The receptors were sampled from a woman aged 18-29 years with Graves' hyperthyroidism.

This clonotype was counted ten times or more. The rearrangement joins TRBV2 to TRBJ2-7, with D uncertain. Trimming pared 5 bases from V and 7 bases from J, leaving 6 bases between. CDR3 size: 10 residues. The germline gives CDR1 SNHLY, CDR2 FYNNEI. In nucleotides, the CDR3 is TGTGCCAGCAGTCTAAAAGAGCAGTACTTC. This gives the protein CASSLKEQYF.

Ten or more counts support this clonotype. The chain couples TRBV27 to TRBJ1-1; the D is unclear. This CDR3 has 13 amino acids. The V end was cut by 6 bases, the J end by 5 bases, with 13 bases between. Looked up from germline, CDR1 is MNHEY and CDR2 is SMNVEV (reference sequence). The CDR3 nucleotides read TGTGCCAGCAGAAGACTTGGTGGGACTGAAGCTTTCTTT. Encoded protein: CASRRLGGTEAFF.

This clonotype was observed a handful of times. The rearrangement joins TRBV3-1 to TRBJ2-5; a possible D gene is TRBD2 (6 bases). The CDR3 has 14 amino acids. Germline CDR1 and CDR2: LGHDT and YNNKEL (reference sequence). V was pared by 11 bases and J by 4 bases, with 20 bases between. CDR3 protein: CAGLGSSQGETQYF. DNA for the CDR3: TGTGCCGGCCTCGGGAGCAGTCAGGGAGAGACCCAGTACTTC.

CDR3: CASSRDGFSGNTIYF. The CDR3 DNA reads as TGTGCCAGCAGTCGGGACGGTTTCTCTGGAAACACCATATATTTT. The chain uses TRBV27 and TRBJ1-3; D possibly corresponds to TRBD1 (5 bases). CDR1 is MNHEY and CDR2 is SMNVEV in the germline V gene (reference sequence). Trimming took off 5 bases at V and 0 bases at J, with 11 bases between the two ends. There are 15 residues in the CDR3.

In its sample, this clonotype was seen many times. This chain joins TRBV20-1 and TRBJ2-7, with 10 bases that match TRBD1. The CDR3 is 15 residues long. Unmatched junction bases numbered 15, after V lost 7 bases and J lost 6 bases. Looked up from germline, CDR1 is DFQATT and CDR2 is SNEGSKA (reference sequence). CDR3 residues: CSVRRPGQGRGEQYF. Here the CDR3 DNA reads TGCAGTGTTCGTCGACCGGGACAGGGGAGGGGCGAGCAGTACTTC.

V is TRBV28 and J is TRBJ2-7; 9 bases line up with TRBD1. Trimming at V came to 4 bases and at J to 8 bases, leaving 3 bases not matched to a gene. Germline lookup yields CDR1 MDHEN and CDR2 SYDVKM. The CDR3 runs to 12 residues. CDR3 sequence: CASSSGQGKQYF. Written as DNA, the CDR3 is TGTGCCAGCAGTTCGGGACAGGGCAAGCAGTACTTC.

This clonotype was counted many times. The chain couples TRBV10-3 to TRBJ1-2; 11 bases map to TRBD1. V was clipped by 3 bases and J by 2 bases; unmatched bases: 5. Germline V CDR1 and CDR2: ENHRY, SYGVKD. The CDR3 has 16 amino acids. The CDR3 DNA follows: TGTGCCATCAGTGACCGACGGACAGGGGGCAACTATGGCTACACCTTC. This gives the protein CAISDRRTGGNYGYTF.

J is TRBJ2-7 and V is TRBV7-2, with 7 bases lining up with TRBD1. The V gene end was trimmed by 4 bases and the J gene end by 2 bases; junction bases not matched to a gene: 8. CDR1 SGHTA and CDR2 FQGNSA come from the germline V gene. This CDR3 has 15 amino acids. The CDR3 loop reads CASSSGGQAAYEQYF. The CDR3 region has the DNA TGTGCCAGCAGCTCAGGAGGACAGGCAGCCTACGAGCAGTACTTC.

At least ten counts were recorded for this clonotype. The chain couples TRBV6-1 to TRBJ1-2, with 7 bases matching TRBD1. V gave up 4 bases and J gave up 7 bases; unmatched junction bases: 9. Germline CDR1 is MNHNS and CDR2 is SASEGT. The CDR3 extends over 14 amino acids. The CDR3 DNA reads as TGTGCCAGCAGTGGACAGGGACTCCCCCCTGGCTACACCTTC. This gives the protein CASSGQGLPPGYTF.

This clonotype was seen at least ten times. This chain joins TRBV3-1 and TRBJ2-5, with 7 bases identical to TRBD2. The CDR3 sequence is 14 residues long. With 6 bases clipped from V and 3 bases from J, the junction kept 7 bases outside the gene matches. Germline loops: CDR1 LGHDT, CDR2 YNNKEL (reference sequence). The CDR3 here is CASRHYAGEETQYF. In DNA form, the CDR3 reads TGTGCCAGCAGGCACTATGCGGGGGAAGAGACCCAGTACTTC.

The CDR3 DNA is TGCGCCAGCTCTTCAGGGATAAAAAACATTCAGTACTTC. Protein sequence: CASSSGIKNIQYF. V is TRBV10-1 and J is TRBJ2-4; perhaps TRBD1 as D (5 bases). The CDR3 extends over 13 amino acids. CDR1 and CDR2 (germline): WNHNN, SYGVQD (reference sequence). Deletions cut 8 bases from V and 4 bases from J, with 12 bases between.

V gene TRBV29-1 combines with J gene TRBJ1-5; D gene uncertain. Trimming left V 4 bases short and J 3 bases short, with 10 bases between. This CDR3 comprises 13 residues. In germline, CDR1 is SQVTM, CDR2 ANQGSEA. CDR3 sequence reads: CSVVLDFNQPQHF. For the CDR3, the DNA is TGCAGCGTTGTCCTTGACTTCAATCAGCCCCAGCATTTT.

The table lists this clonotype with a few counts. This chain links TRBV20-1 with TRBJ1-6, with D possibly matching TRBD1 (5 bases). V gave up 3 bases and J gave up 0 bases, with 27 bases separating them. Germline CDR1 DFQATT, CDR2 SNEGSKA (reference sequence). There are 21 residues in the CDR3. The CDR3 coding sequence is TGCAGTGCTAGGGTCCCACCCGCCAGGGTAGGGCCGACCTCCTATAATTCACCCCTCCACTTT. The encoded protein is CSARVPPARVGPTSYNSPLHF.

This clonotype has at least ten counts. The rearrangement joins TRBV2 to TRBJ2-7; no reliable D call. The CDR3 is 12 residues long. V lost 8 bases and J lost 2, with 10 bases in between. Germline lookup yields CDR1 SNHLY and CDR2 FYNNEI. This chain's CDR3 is CASLYRTYEQYF. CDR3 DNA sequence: TGTGCCAGCCTTTACCGGACCTACGAGCAGTACTTC.

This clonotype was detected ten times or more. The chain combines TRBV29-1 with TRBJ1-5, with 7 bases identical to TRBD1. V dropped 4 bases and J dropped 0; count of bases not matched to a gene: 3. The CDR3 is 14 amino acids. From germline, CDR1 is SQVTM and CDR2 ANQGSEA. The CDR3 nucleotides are TGCAGCGTTGCAGGGGGGGATAGCAATCAGCCCCAGCATTTT. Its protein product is CSVAGGDSNQPQHF.

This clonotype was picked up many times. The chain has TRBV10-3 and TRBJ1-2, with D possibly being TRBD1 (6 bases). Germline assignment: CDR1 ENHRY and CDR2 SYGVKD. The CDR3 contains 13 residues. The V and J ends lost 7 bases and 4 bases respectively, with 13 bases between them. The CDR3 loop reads CAIKGENSYGYTF. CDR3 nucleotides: TGTGCCATCAAGGGGGAGAACAGCTATGGCTACACCTTC.

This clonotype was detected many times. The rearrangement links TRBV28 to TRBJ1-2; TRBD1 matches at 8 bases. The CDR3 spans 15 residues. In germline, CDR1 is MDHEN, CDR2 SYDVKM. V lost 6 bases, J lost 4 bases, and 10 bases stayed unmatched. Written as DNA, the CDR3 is TGTGCCAGCAGCGCTCAGGGGGCGTCGGGCTATGGCTACACCTTC. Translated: CASSAQGASGYGYTF.

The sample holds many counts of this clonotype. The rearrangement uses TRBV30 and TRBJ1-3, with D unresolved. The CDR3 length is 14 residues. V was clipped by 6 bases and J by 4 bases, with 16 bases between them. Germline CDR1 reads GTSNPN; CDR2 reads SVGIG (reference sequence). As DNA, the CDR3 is TGTGCCTGCCCTGCATCCCGGGCCGGAAACACCATATATTTT. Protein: CACPASRAGNTIYF.

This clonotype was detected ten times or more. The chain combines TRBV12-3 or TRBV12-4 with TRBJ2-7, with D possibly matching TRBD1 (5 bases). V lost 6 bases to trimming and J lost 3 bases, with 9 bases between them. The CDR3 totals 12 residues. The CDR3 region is CASRQDLYEQYF. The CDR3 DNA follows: TGTGCCAGCAGACAGGATCTCTACGAGCAGTACTTC.

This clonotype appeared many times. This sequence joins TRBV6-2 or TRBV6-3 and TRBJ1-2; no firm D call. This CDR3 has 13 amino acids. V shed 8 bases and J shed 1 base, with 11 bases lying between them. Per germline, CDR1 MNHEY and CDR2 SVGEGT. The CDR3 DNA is TGTGCCAGCTACTCCGGCCTTAACTATGGCTACACCTTC. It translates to CASYSGLNYGYTF.

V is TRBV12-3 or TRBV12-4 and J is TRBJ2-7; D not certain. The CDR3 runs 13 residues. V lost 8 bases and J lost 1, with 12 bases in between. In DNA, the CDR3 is TGTGCCAGCTCAAGGACGGAGTCCTACGAGCAGTACTTC. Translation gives CASSRTESYEQYF.

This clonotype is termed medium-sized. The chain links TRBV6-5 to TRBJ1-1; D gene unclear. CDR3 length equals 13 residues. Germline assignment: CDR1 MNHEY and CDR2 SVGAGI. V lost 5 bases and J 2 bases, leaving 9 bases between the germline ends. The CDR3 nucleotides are TGTGCCAGCAGTACCAGACACAACACTGAAGCTTTCTTT. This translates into CASSTRHNTEAFF.

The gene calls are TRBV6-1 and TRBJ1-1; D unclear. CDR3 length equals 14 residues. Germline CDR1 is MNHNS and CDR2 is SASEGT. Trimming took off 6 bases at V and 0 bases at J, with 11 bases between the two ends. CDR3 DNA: TGTGCCAGCAGAGGACTGCGGATGAACACTGAAGCTTTCTTT. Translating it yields CASRGLRMNTEAFF.

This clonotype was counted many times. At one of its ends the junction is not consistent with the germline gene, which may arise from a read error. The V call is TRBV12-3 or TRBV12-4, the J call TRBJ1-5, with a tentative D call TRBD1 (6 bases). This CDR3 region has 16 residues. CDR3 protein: CANSFEITQGNQPQHF. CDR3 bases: TGTGCCAACAGTTTTGAAATTACACAGGGAAATCAGCCCCAGCATTTT.

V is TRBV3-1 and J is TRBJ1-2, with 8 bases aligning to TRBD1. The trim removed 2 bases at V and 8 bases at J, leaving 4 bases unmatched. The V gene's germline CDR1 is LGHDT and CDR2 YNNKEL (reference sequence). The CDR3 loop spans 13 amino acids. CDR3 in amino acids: CASSQQGARGYTF. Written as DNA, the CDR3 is TGTGCCAGCAGCCAACAGGGGGCGAGAGGCTACACCTTC.

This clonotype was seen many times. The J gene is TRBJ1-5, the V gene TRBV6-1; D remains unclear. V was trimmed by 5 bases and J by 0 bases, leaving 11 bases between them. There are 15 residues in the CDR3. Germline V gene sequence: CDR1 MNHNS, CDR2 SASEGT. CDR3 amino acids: CASSIKVHSNQPQHF. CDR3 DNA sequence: TGTGCCAGCAGTATCAAAGTACATAGCAATCAGCCCCAGCATTTT.

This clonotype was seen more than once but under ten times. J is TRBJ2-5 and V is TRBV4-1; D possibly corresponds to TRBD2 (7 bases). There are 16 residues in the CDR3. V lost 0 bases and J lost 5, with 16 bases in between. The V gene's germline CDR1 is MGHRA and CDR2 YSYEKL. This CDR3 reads CASSQDRTRGGETQYF. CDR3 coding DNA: TGCGCCAGCAGCCAAGACAGGACTAGGGGGGGGGAGACCCAGTACTTC.

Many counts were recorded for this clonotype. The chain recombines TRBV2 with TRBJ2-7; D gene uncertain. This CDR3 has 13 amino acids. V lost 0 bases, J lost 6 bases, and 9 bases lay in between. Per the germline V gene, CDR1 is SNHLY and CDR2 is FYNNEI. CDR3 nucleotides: TGTGCCAGCAGTGAAGCTACTTGGAGCGAGCAGTACTTC. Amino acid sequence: CASSEATWSEQYF.

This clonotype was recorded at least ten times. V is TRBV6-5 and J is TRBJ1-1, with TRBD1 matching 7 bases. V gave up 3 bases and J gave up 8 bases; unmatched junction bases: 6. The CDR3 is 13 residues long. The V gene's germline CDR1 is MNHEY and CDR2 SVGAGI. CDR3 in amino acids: CASSYLTGREAFF. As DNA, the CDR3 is TGTGCCAGCAGTTATTTGACAGGGAGGGAAGCTTTCTTT.

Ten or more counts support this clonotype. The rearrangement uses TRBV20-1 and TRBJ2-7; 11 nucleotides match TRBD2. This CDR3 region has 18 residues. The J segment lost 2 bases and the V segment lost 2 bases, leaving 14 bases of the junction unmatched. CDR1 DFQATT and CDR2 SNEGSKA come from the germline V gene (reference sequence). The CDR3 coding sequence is TGCAGTGCTAGAATACCGGGACTAGCGGTCGATTTCCCCTACGAGCAGTACTTC. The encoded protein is CSARIPGLAVDFPYEQYF.

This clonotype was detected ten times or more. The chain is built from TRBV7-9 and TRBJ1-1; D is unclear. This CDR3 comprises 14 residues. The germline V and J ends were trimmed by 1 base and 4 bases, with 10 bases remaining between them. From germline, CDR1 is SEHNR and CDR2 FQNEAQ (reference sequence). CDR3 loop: CASSLVLPPTEAFF. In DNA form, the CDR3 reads TGTGCCAGCAGCTTAGTCCTCCCACCCACTGAAGCTTTCTTT.

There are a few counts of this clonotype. This CDR3 is CASSWDRGDSYEQYF. The DNA for the CDR3 is TGCGCCAGCAGCTGGGACAGGGGGGATTCCTACGAGCAGTACTTC. The genes are TRBV5-1 and TRBJ2-7; 11 nucleotides line up with TRBD1. The CDR3 is made up of 15 amino acids. J gave up 1 base and V 3 bases, and 3 bases lay outside the gene matches. Germline lookup yields CDR1 SGHRS and CDR2 YFSETQ.